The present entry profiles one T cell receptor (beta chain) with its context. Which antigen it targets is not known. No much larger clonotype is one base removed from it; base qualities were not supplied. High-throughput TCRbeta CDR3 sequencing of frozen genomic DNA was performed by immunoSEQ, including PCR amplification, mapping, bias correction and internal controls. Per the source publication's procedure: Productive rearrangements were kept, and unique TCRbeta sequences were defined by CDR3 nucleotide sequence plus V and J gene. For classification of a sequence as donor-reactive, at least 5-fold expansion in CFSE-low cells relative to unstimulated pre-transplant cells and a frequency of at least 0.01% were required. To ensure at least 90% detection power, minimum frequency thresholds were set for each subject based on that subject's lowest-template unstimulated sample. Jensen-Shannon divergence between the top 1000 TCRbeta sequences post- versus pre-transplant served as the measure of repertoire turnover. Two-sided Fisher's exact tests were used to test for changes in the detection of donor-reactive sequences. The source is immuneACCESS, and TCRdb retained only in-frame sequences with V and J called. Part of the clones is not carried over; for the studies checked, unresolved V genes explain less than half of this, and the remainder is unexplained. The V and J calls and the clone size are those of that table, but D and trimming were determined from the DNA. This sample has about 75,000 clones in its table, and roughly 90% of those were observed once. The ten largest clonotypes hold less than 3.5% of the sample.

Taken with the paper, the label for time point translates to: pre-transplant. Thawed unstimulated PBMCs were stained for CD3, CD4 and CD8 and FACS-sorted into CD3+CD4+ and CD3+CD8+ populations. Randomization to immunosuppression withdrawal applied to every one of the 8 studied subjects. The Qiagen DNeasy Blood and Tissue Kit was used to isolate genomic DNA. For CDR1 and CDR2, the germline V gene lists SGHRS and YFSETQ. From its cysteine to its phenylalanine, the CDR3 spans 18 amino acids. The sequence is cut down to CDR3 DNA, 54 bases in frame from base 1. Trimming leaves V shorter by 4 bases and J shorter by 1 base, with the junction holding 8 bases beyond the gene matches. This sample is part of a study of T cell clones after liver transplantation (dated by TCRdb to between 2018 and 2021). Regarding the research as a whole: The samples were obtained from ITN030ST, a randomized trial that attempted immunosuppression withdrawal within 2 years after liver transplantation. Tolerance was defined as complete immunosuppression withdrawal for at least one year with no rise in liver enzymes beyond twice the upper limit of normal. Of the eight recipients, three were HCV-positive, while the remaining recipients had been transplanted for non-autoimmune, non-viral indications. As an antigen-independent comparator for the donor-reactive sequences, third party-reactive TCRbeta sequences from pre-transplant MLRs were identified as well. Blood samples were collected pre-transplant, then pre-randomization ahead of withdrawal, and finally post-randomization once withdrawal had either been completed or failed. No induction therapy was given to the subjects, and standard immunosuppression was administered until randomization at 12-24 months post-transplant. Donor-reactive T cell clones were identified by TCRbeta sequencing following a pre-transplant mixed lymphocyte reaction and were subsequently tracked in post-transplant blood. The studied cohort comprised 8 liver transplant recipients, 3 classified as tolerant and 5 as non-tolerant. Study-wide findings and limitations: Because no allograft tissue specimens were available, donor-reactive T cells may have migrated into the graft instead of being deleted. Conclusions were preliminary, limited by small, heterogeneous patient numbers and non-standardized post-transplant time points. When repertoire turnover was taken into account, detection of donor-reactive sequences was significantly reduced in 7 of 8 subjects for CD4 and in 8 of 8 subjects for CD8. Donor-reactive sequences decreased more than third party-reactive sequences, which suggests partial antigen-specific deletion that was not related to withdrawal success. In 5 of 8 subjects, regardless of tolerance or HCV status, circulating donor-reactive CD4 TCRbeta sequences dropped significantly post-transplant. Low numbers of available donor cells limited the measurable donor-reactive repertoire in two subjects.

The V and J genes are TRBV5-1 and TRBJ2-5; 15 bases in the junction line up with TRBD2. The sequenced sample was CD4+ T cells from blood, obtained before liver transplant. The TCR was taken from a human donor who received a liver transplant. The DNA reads TGCGCCAGCAGCCCCGGGACTAGCGGGAGGATCGGCCAAGAGACCCAGTACTTC. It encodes CASSPGTSGRIGQETQYF.